The T cell receptor beta chain under discussion was sequenced for a study of STAT5B mutations in CD4+ large granular lymphocyte leukemia. The study's findings and limits: Less than 30% of private leukemic clonotypes occurred rarely in other patients' non-leukemic repertoires. CD4-sorted patient repertoires seemed more clonal than healthy CD4+ repertoires.

About this clone: The target antigen is unknown.

Trimming took 3 bases from V and 2 from J, leaving 8 bases between them. Per germline, CDR1 KGHSH and CDR2 LQKENI. The CDR3 is made up of 14 amino acids. Generated by immunoSEQ multiplex PCR, the TCRdb table keeps only in-frame clones and is missing some. The sample includes 45,000 to 55,000 clones, approximately 70% seen only once; the top ten take 1.5% to 1.7%. The TCR sequence derives from a human donor in good health. The rearrangement links TRBV18 to TRBJ2-1; D gene uncertain. The sequencing input was CD4+ T cells from blood buffy coats. This CDR3 reads CASSPPAAYNEQFF. The CDR3 DNA sequence: TGTGCCAGCTCACCGCCAGCAGCCTACAATGAGCAGTTCTTC.